The sample holds one count of the clone carrying this T cell receptor beta chain. The data were obtained in a study of blood T cell repertoires in COVID-19. Overall study: Whether acute or convalescent, the COVID-19 samples came from the United States, Italy and Spain. T cells, B-cell-depleted T cells, or PBMCs supplied cDNA or gDNA.

Germline CDR1 KGHDR, CDR2 SFDVKD. The germline V and J ends were trimmed by 4 bases and 0 bases, with 11 bases remaining between them. CDR3 size: 16 residues. Per the authors' pipeline: Researchers report that nucleated cell counts were estimated from reference gene primer amplification. TCRdb's table, derived via immunoSEQ multiplex PCR, lists solely in-frame clones and lacks some. That table supplies the V and J calls and clone size; D and trimming were determined from the DNA. The repertoire consists of 150,000 to 200,000 clones, with approximately 89% occurring once and the leading ten covering around 3.3%.

The sample was peripheral blood. This TCR was sampled from a man between 65 and 79 years old with acute or convalescent COVID-19. The chain is built from TRBV24-1 and TRBJ2-2, with a possible D match to TRBD1 (6 bases). CDR3 bases: TGTGCCACCAGTGACCGAGGGACATCGAACACCGGGGAGCTGTTTTTT. Translating gives CATSDRGTSNTGELFF.